This TCR beta chain appears in the sequencing data of a study of shared clonotypes between healthy human individuals. Whole-study context: The people who gave samples were two women and three men aged 18 to 49. Per donor, CD8 memory used one plate, CD8 naive used two, CD4 memory used three and CD4 naive used three.

Libraries were prepared by immunoSEQ multiplex PCR; TCRdb keeps only in-frame clonotypes and omits some of them. Of about 2.4 million clones listed, more than 80% are singletons. The clonotype was recovered from a young man in good health. Specimen: naive CD4+ T cells sorted from blood. Subset defined: CD45RA+ positively selected.

The CDR3 loop is CASRPSPVGDSPLHF. The CDR3 nucleotides read TGTGCCAGCAGACCCAGCCCCGTCGGGGATTCACCCCTCCACTTT. J is TRBJ1-6 and V is TRBV6-6, with no clear D. Germline-derived CDR1 and CDR2 are MNHNY and SVGAGI (reference sequence). The CDR3 runs to 15 residues. Trimming removed 6 bases from V and 8 bases from J, with 17 bases in between.